The clone carrying this T cell receptor (beta chain) was counted only a few times. The sample is drawn from a study of shared clonotypes between healthy human individuals. Profiling relied on immunoSEQ multiplex PCR, and the TCRdb table lists in-frame clones only, not all of them. This repertoire shows about 2.4 million clones, approximately 94% found once; its top ten account for around 0.37%. This CDR3 is 14 amino acids long. From germline, CDR1 is MNHEY and CDR2 SMNVEV (reference sequence). V shed 10 bases and J shed 5 bases, with 18 bases lying between them. The origin of this receptor is a man between 18 and 35 years old in good health. Some clones in this sample may be carry-over from other donors' samples. The chain employs TRBV27 and TRBJ1-5; TRBD1 is a possible D gene (6 bases). The sample was naive CD4+ T cells from PBMCs. Subset indicated: CD45RA+ positively selected. CDR3 loop: CATAQSTGYQPQHF. CDR3 nucleotides: TGTGCCACCGCTCAAAGTACAGGGTATCAGCCCCAGCATTTT.